This T cell receptor (beta chain) was identified during a study of Graves' ophthalmopathy and Graves' hyperthyroidism. Amplification targeted the TCR beta CDR3 regions, with RNA transcripts as the source material. First-round RT-PCR used HTBI primers; second-round multiplex PCR followed. Via MiXCR, TCRdb re-called the multiplex PCR reads, giving one row per CDR3 protein. The sample carries 200,000 to 250,000 distinct CDR3 sequences, 20% to 25% recorded once. The germline gives CDR1 SGHTS, CDR2 YDEGEE. V was pared by 1 base and J by 4 bases, with 8 bases between. The CDR3 is 13 amino acids. Isolation of PBMCs was performed using about 9.9 ml of fresh peripheral blood. Ten or more counts support this clonotype.

This clonotype originated in a woman aged 45-65 years with Graves' ophthalmopathy. The sample was peripheral blood. The V and J genes are TRBV5-8 and TRBJ2-5; D gene ambiguous. Written as DNA, the CDR3 is TGTGCCAGCAGCTTGTGGGGTGGAGAGACCCAGTACTTC. This gives the protein CASSLWGGETQYF.